A single sample is the source of the 30 T cell receptor beta chains below, sequenced in a study of early T cells in non-severe SARS-CoV-2 infection. TCRdb independently ran MiXCR on the 5' RACE reads; one entry per CDR3 protein. Among around 82,000 distinct CDR3 sequences listed, 10% to 15% were seen once. Sequenced sample: whole blood. The receptors originated from an adult who was a healthcare worker with PCR-confirmed SARS-CoV-2 infection or an uninfected control (not recorded which).

The chain recombines TRBV7-9 with TRBJ2-1, with D tentatively TRBD1 (6 bases). V was cut by 6 bases and J by 0 bases, with 12 bases left in between. This CDR3 comprises 15 residues. CDR1 is SEHNR, CDR2 FQNEAQ, per germline (reference sequence). DNA for the CDR3: TGTGCCAGCAGACCTACAGGGAGCTCCTACAATGAGCAGTTCTTC. Residues: CASRPTGSSYNEQFF. The full variable domain, with the rest looked up from reference TRBV7-9 and TRBJ2-1, is DTGVSQNPRHKITKRGQNVTFRCDPISEHNRLYWYRQTLGQGPEFLTYFQNEAQLEKSRLLSDRFSAERPKGSFSTLEIQRTEQGDSAMYLCASRPTGSSYNEQFFGPGTRLTVL.

This clonotype was observed at least ten times. V and J are TRBV2 and TRBJ1-1; tentatively, D is TRBD1 (5 bases). From germline, CDR1 is SNHLY and CDR2 FYNNEI. This CDR3 comprises 11 residues. Trimming left V 8 bases short and J 12 bases short, with 16 bases between. The CDR3 sequence is CASHGTASPFF. CDR3 DNA sequence: TGTGCCAGCCATGGGACTGCCTCGCCTTTCTTT.

The V gene is TRBV7-6, the J gene TRBJ2-1; tentatively, D is TRBD2 (5 bases). The CDR3 contains 12 residues. Per germline, CDR1 SGHVS and CDR2 FNYEAQ. Trimming stripped 5 bases from V and 8 bases from J, with 10 bases between. Here the CDR3 reads CASSRAGDEQFF. CDR3 in DNA: TGTGCCAGCAGCCGGGCCGGGGATGAGCAGTTCTTC.

This clonotype appeared many times. The chain uses TRBV29-1 and TRBJ2-7; 11 nucleotides line up with TRBD2. V was clipped by 5 bases and J by 6 bases; unmatched bases: 6. The V gene's germline CDR1 is SQVTM and CDR2 ANQGSEA. The CDR3 is made up of 13 amino acids. The CDR3, as DNA: TGCAGCGTTCGACTAGCGGGAATAGGCGAGCAGTACTTC. Its protein is CSVRLAGIGEQYF.

This clonotype was observed many times. V and J are TRBV11-2 and TRBJ2-4; D gene ambiguous. The V gene lost 1 base and the J gene lost 0 bases, with 4 bases spanning the gap. The CDR3 contains 14 residues. Germline-derived CDR1 and CDR2 are SGHAT and FQNNGV. CDR3 DNA: TGTGCCAGCAGCTTAGTAGGAGCCAAAAACATTCAGTACTTC. This encodes CASSLVGAKNIQYF.

This clonotype was recorded a few times. The chain links TRBV18 to TRBJ2-7; 9 bases agree with TRBD1. Germline lookup yields CDR1 KGHSH and CDR2 LQKENI. The CDR3 totals 16 residues. V was clipped by 5 bases and J by 3 bases; unmatched bases: 11. The CDR3 sequence is CASSDRRTGVDYEQYF. CDR3 in DNA: TGTGCCAGCTCAGACCGCCGGACAGGGGTCGACTACGAGCAGTACTTC.

This clonotype has a handful of counts. This chain connects TRBV3-1 to TRBJ2-7; D remains unclear. This CDR3 has 12 residues. Germline CDR1 reads LGHDT; CDR2 reads YNNKEL (reference sequence). Deletions cut 4 bases from V and 2 bases from J, with 6 bases between. The chain's CDR3 is CASSRVPYEQYF. CDR3 DNA: TGTGCCAGCAGCCGGGTACCCTACGAGCAGTACTTC.

This clonotype was seen more than once but under ten times. The rearrangement links TRBV10-2 to TRBJ2-5; D possibly corresponds to TRBD1 (5 bases). V gave up 5 bases and J gave up 2 bases, with 9 bases separating them. CDR3 length: 13 amino acids. CDR1 is WSHSY and CDR2 is SAAADI in the germline V gene. The CDR3 sequence is CASSLTEQETQYF. In DNA, the CDR3 is TGCGCCAGCAGTTTGACAGAGCAAGAGACCCAGTACTTC.

This clonotype was detected only a few times. V and J are TRBV9 and TRBJ2-7, with TRBD1 as a possible D gene (5 bases). CDR1 is SGDLS and CDR2 is YYNGEE in the germline V gene. The CDR3 consists of 14 residues. Trimming took off 4 bases at V and 0 bases at J, with 11 bases between the two ends. The CDR3 sequence: CASSTTGSSYEQYF. As DNA, the CDR3 is TGTGCCAGCAGCACAACAGGAAGCTCCTACGAGCAGTACTTC.

The sample holds many counts of this clonotype. The chain links TRBV5-1 to TRBJ2-7; TRBD2 matches 13 bases. The V segment lost 4 bases and the J segment 0 bases; nucleotides outside the gene matches: 10. CDR1 and CDR2 from the germline V gene are SGHRS and YFSETQ. This CDR3 region has 18 residues. CDR3 coding DNA: TGCGCCAGCAGCACGGGACTAGCGGGGCCCTCGAGCTCCTACGAGCAGTACTTC. Translated: CASSTGLAGPSSSYEQYF.

This clonotype was counted many times. V usage is TRBV5-4 and J usage is TRBJ1-1, with no clear D. Trimming removed 5 bases from V and 4 bases from J, with 9 bases in between. CDR1 is SGHNT and CDR2 is YYREEE in the germline V gene (reference sequence). This CDR3 is 12 amino acids long. The CDR3 sequence is CASSKEGTEAFF. CDR3 DNA sequence: TGTGCCAGCAGTAAAGAAGGCACTGAAGCTTTCTTT.

This clonotype was seen more than once but under ten times. This rearrangement joins TRBV4-2 to TRBJ1-3; a weak D match, TRBD1 (5 bases). Looked up from germline, CDR1 is LGHNA and CDR2 is YNFKEQ. V lost 1 base, J lost 2 bases, and 6 bases lay in between. The CDR3 runs 14 residues. The DNA of the CDR3 is TGTGCCAGCAGCCAAGCAGGGACTGGAAACACCATATATTTT. The encoded protein is CASSQAGTGNTIYF.

The chain joins TRBV18 to TRBJ1-5; 8 nucleotides align to TRBD1. Germline V gene lookup returns CDR1 KGHSH and CDR2 LQKENI. The CDR3 is 13 residues long. Losses at the gene ends were 3 bases for V and 8 bases for J; bases not matched to a gene: 3. This chain's CDR3 is CASSPMTGEPQHF. DNA of the CDR3: TGTGCCAGCTCACCCATGACAGGGGAGCCCCAGCATTTT.

V and J are TRBV3-1 and TRBJ2-1; the D gene is possibly TRBD2 (5 bases). The ends were cut back, 2 bases at V and 6 bases at J, with 14 bases in the middle. The length of the CDR3 is 15 residues. CDR1 is LGHDT, CDR2 YNNKEL, per germline (reference sequence). The CDR3 loop is CASSQLTLGGNEQFF. The CDR3 nucleotides are TGTGCCAGCAGCCAACTGACGCTCGGAGGCAATGAGCAGTTCTTC.

The chain uses TRBV30 and TRBJ2-1; perhaps D is TRBD1 or TRBD2 (7 bases each). Deletions cut 2 bases from V and 4 bases from J, with 12 bases between. This CDR3 has 14 residues. Germline CDR1 reads GTSNPN; CDR2 reads SVGIG (reference sequence). The CDR3 coding sequence is TGTGCCTGGAGTCCCAGGGGGGGTTACAATGAGCAGTTCTTC. The encoded protein is CAWSPRGGYNEQFF.

This clonotype occurred many times. The J gene is TRBJ1-3, the V gene TRBV5-1; TRBD1 is a possible D gene (5 bases). CDR3 length equals 14 residues. The germline V and J ends were trimmed by 0 bases and 6 bases, with 10 bases remaining between them. Germline CDR1 reads SGHRS; CDR2 reads YFSETQ. The CDR3 sequence is CASSLVGAENTIYF. In nucleotides, the CDR3 is TGCGCCAGCAGCTTGGTAGGGGCTGAAAACACCATATATTTT.

This clonotype has just a few counts. The V gene is TRBV5-1, the J gene TRBJ2-5; the D gene is possibly TRBD2 (6 bases). The germline V and J ends were trimmed by 2 bases and 9 bases, with 20 bases remaining between them. In germline, CDR1 is SGHRS, CDR2 YFSETQ. This CDR3 has 15 residues. In DNA, the CDR3 is TGCGCCAGCAGCTTATGGAGACTGAAAGGGGAGGCCCAGTACTTC. This gives the protein CASSLWRLKGEAQYF. Complete variable domain (other parts from reference TRBV5-1 and TRBJ2-5): KAGVTQTPRYLIKTRGQQVTLSCSPISGHRSVSWYQQTPGQGLQFLFEYFSETQRNKGNFPGRFSGRQFSNSRSEMNVSTLELGDSALYLCASSLWRLKGEAQYFGPGTRLLVL.

This clonotype was detected a few times. The V call is TRBV27, the J call TRBJ2-7; 10 nucleotides line up with TRBD1. The germline gives CDR1 MNHEY, CDR2 SMNVEV (reference sequence). Trimming removed 7 bases from V and 6 bases from J; junction bases left unmatched: 15. The CDR3 has 16 residues. CDR3 loop: CASKTFGGQGTREQYF. Written as DNA, the CDR3 is TGTGCCAGCAAAACTTTCGGGGGACAGGGGACCCGCGAGCAGTACTTC.

This clonotype came up a few times. The gene calls are TRBV27 and TRBJ2-7, with 9 bases lining up with TRBD2. The germline V gene encodes CDR1 MNHEY and CDR2 SMNVEV (reference sequence). The CDR3 consists of 15 residues. With 5 bases clipped from V and 2 bases from J, the junction kept 7 bases outside the gene matches. This chain's CDR3 is CASSQYASGTYEQYF. The DNA for the CDR3 is TGTGCCAGCAGTCAATACGCTAGCGGGACCTACGAGCAGTACTTC.

The chain carries TRBV12-3 or TRBV12-4 and TRBJ2-7; no clear D gene. The CDR3 is 13 amino acids. With 6 bases removed from V and 1 base from J, the gap between germline ends came to 10 bases. CDR3 sequence: CASRGSLSYEQYF. The CDR3 bases are TGTGCCAGCAGGGGTTCCTTGTCCTACGAGCAGTACTTC.

At least ten counts were recorded for this clonotype. The chain employs TRBV3-1 and TRBJ2-5; 10 positions agree with TRBD2. CDR1 is LGHDT, CDR2 YNNKEL, per germline (reference sequence). The V segment lost 3 bases and the J segment 4 bases; nucleotides outside the gene matches: 14. The CDR3 runs 18 residues. The CDR3 bases are TGTGCCAGCAGCCAGGCCGGGACTAGCGCTATACGTGGAGAGACCCAGTACTTC. Residues: CASSQAGTSAIRGETQYF.

This clonotype was seen only a few times. This chain uses TRBV5-1 with TRBJ2-1; TRBD2 agrees at 7 bases. CDR1 is SGHRS and CDR2 is YFSETQ in the germline V gene. Trimming at V came to 2 bases and at J to 10 bases, leaving 3 bases not matched to a gene. This CDR3 is 12 amino acids long. The CDR3: CASSFQGGEQFF. The CDR3 DNA follows: TGCGCCAGCAGCTTTCAGGGAGGGGAGCAGTTCTTC.

This clonotype was seen more than once but under ten times. V is TRBV18 and J is TRBJ1-1; D uncertain. Germline CDR1 reads KGHSH; CDR2 reads LQKENI. The CDR3 loop spans 15 amino acids. V lost 3 bases and J 0 bases, leaving 11 bases between the germline ends. CDR3: CASSPLKGLNTEAFF. The CDR3, as DNA: TGTGCCAGCTCACCTTTGAAAGGGCTGAACACTGAAGCTTTCTTT. Full variable domain (missing parts from reference TRBV18 and TRBJ1-1): NAGVMQNPRHLVRRRGQEARLRCSPMKGHSHVYWYRQLPEEGLKFMVYLQKENIIDESGMPKERFSAEFPKEGPSILRIQQVVRGDSAAYFCASSPLKGLNTEAFFGQGTRLTVV.

The sample holds many counts of this clonotype. The CDR3 DNA sequence: TGTGCCAGTAGTCCCCACACAGGGTCCAGCTACGAGCAGTACTTC. It encodes CASSPHTGSSYEQYF. V is TRBV19 and J is TRBJ2-7; D is possibly TRBD1 (6 bases). The CDR3 is made up of 15 amino acids. Trimming cost V 5 bases and J 3 bases, with 17 bases left between them. The germline V gene encodes CDR1 LNHDA and CDR2 SQIVND (reference sequence). Combining the CDR3 with reference TRBV19 and TRBJ2-7 gives the whole variable domain DGGITQSPKYLFRKEGQNVTLSCEQNLNHDAMYWYRQDPGQGLRLIYYSQIVNDFQKGDIAEGYSVSREKKESFPLTVTSAQKNPTAFYLCASSPHTGSSYEQYFGPGTRLTVT.

This clonotype was detected ten times or more. The V gene is TRBV29-1, the J gene TRBJ2-1; TRBD2 aligns across 8 bases. Germline V gene lookup returns CDR1 SQVTM and CDR2 ANQGSEA. This CDR3 spans 16 amino acids. J lost 4 bases, V lost 0 bases, and 8 bases had no gene match. CDR3 region: CSVEDREGQNYNEQFF. The CDR3 nucleotides are TGCAGCGTTGAAGATCGGGAGGGCCAGAATTACAATGAGCAGTTCTTC.

The rearrangement links TRBV9 to TRBJ1-1, with a tentative D call TRBD1 (6 bases). CDR3 length: 14 residues. The V end was cut by 0 bases, the J end by 5 bases, with 11 bases between. CDR1 is SGDLS, CDR2 YYNGEE, per germline. DNA for the CDR3: TGTGCCAGCAGCGTAGGAGGGGGACGTACTGAAGCTTTCTTT. This translates into CASSVGGGRTEAFF.

This clonotype was observed a handful of times. The chain joins TRBV7-9 to TRBJ2-2; D is unclear. Germline V gene sequence: CDR1 SEHNR, CDR2 FQNEAQ (reference sequence). This CDR3 comprises 12 residues. V gave up 3 bases and J gave up 7 bases, with 6 bases separating them. CDR3 DNA: TGTGCCAGCAGCTTCCGAAACGGGGAGCTGTTTTTT. It is translated as CASSFRNGELFF.

This clonotype has a handful of counts. J is TRBJ2-3 and V is TRBV11-2; no clear D gene. Per the germline V gene, CDR1 is SGHAT and CDR2 is FQNNGV. Trimming cost V 5 bases and J 5 bases, with 14 bases left between them. The CDR3 has 14 amino acids. The CDR3 loop reads CASSPRQREDTQYF. CDR3 nucleotide sequence: TGTGCCAGCAGCCCCAGGCAAAGAGAAGATACGCAGTATTTT.

In its sample, this clonotype was seen many times. The J gene is TRBJ2-1, the V gene TRBV28; 7 positions agree with TRBD1. The CDR3 totals 16 residues. V dropped 4 bases and J dropped 1; count of bases not matched to a gene: 7. Germline CDR1 and CDR2: MDHEN and SYDVKM. The CDR3 loop reads CASSSQGTGSYNEQFF. The CDR3 DNA reads as TGTGCCAGCAGTTCACAGGGGACCGGGTCCTACAATGAGCAGTTCTTC.

The CDR3 reads CAARQTGELFF. In nucleotides, the CDR3 is TGTGCCGCGAGACAAACCGGGGAGCTGTTTTTT. This chain joins TRBV28 and TRBJ2-2, with unresolved D. Germline values: CDR1 MDHEN, CDR2 SYDVKM. With 11 bases removed from V and 5 bases from J, the gap between germline ends came to 9 bases. This CDR3 contains 11 residues.